One and the same sample provided the 17 T cell receptor beta chains below, sequenced in a study of shared clonotypes between healthy human individuals. Selected positively for CCR7 and CD45RO-negative, naive CD8 cells excluded terminally differentiated effector memory CD45RA+ cells. Clones were sequenced by immunoSEQ multiplex PCR, and TCRdb holds only the in-frame ones, with some missing. The sample lists approximately 2,200,000 clones, approximately 94% occurring once. Sequences were obtained from naive CD8+ T cells from PBMCs. These receptors came from a man between 18 and 35 years old in good health. Some clones in this sample may be carry-over from other donors' samples.

The V call is TRBV9, the J call TRBJ1-3, with 8 bases identical to TRBD1. The CDR3 is made up of 18 amino acids. The J segment lost 0 bases and the V segment lost 4 bases, leaving 12 bases of the junction unmatched. CDR1 is SGDLS, CDR2 YYNGEE, per germline. CDR3 in amino acids: CASSSNPGQVNSGNTIYF. The CDR3 nucleotides are TGTGCCAGCAGCTCTAACCCGGGACAGGTTAACTCTGGAAACACCATATATTTT.

This clone was seen just once. The rearrangement joins TRBV27 to TRBJ2-7; 7 nucleotides line up with TRBD1. The V and J ends lost 6 bases and 4 bases, in that order; junction bases with no gene match: 6. This CDR3 has 13 amino acids. Germline V gives CDR1 MNHEY, CDR2 SMNVEV (reference sequence). The CDR3 loop is CASRPGQTYEQYF. The CDR3 nucleotides are TGTGCCAGCAGGCCGGGACAGACGTACGAGCAGTACTTC.

V gene TRBV2 combines with J gene TRBJ2-5, with 13 bases matching TRBD2. Trimming removed 4 bases from V and 9 bases from J; junction bases left unmatched: 11. CDR3 size: 16 residues. Germline V gene lookup returns CDR1 SNHLY and CDR2 FYNNEI. This CDR3 is CASSVGGLAGDDPQYF. CDR3 bases: TGTGCCAGCAGTGTTGGCGGACTAGCGGGAGATGACCCCCAGTACTTC.

This chain links TRBV2 with TRBJ1-1, with TRBD1 identical over 8 bases. CDR1 is SNHLY, CDR2 FYNNEI, per germline. The trim removed 7 bases at V and 3 bases at J, leaving 10 bases unmatched. CDR3 length: 15 residues. The CDR3 DNA reads as TGTGCCAGCACCCAGGGGGCTCCGGCGGACACTGAAGCTTTCTTT. Its translation: CASTQGAPADTEAFF.

This clone showed up just once. The V gene is TRBV7-9, the J gene TRBJ1-1, with D perhaps matching TRBD1 (5 bases). The CDR3 length is 13 residues. V gave up 4 bases and J gave up 11 bases, with 17 bases separating them. Germline CDR1 and CDR2: SEHNR and FQNEAQ (reference sequence). The CDR3 loop reads CASSSPGQGAAFF. DNA for the CDR3: TGTGCCAGCAGCTCCCCTGGGCAGGGAGCGGCTTTCTTT. The entire variable domain, with the rest obtained from reference TRBV7-9 and TRBJ1-1, is as follows: DTGVSQNPRHKITKRGQNVTFRCDPISEHNRLYWYRQTLGQGPEFLTYFQNEAQLEKSRLLSDRFSAERPKGSFSTLEIQRTEQGDSAMYLCASSSPGQGAAFFGQGTRLTVV.

The chain is built from TRBV5-6 and TRBJ2-7; D may be TRBD2 (5 bases). The V end was cut by 5 bases, the J end by 7 bases, with 13 bases between. This CDR3 region has 12 residues. CDR1 is SGHDT, CDR2 YYEEEE, per germline. The CDR3 region has the DNA TGTGCCAGCAGTTATGAACGGAGGGAGCAGTACTTC. Amino acids: CASSYERREQYF.

This rearrangement joins TRBV4-3 to TRBJ2-2; D remains unclear. Trimming removed 3 bases at V and 8 bases at J, with 10 bases between. Germline CDR1 reads LGHNA; CDR2 reads YSLEER. The CDR3 spans 13 residues. CDR3 sequence: CASSQEYGGELFF. For the CDR3, the DNA is TGCGCCAGCAGCCAGGAGTATGGGGGGGAGCTGTTTTTT.

On this clone: Other DNA sequences in this sample translate to the same CDR3. The CDR3 nucleotides are TGTGCCAGCAGCGTAGGTGCGGGAGGATACAATGAGCAGTTCTTC. Amino acid sequence: CASSVGAGGYNEQFF. V usage is TRBV9 and J usage is TRBJ2-1; 8 nucleotides agree with TRBD2. V lost 0 bases to trimming and J lost 4 bases; unmatched junction nucleotides: 3. From germline, CDR1 is SGDLS and CDR2 YYNGEE. This CDR3 spans 15 amino acids.

A few counts support this clone. The chain has TRBV7-9 and TRBJ1-1, with 7 nucleotides matching TRBD1. V shed 1 base, J shed 3 bases, and the junction held 2 bases outside the gene matches. Germline V lookup: CDR1 SEHNR, CDR2 FQNEAQ (reference sequence). The CDR3 loop spans 14 amino acids. The CDR3 DNA reads as TGTGCCAGCAGCTTAGGGGACAGCCACACTGAAGCTTTCTTT. It is translated as CASSLGDSHTEAFF.

J is TRBJ2-7 and V is TRBV7-9, with 7 nucleotides matching TRBD1. The CDR3 totals 14 residues. J was trimmed by 3 bases and V by 4 bases; bases with no gene match: 6. Germline V gives CDR1 SEHNR, CDR2 FQNEAQ (reference sequence). The DNA of the CDR3 is TGTGCCAGCAGCTCGGGACAGAATAACTACGAGCAGTACTTC. It is translated as CASSSGQNNYEQYF.

The chain links TRBV4-2 to TRBJ2-5, with 10 bases fitting TRBD2. The V gene end was trimmed by 6 bases and the J gene end by 2 bases; junction bases not matched to a gene: 12. The germline V gene has CDR1 LGHNA and CDR2 YNFKEQ. There are 17 residues in the CDR3. CDR3 sequence (DNA): TGTGCCAGCAGTCACGGGGTAGCGGGAGGCTTACAAGAGACCCAGTACTTC. Protein: CASSHGVAGGLQETQYF.

On this clone: The same CDR3 also results from other DNA sequences found in this sample. The V call is TRBV9, the J call TRBJ1-2, with unresolved D. CDR3 length: 11 residues. CDR1 is SGDLS, CDR2 YYNGEE, per germline. V was trimmed by 3 bases and J by 3 bases, leaving 3 bases between them. The CDR3 DNA reads as TGTGCCAGCAGCGGTGACTATGGCTACACCTTC. It codes for CASSGDYGYTF.

This chain connects TRBV5-4 to TRBJ1-2; tentatively, D is TRBD1 (6 bases). This CDR3 region has 17 residues. V was cut by 2 bases and J by 4 bases, with 21 bases left in between. Germline CDR1 reads SGHNT; CDR2 reads YYREEE (reference sequence). CDR3 in amino acids: CASSFPPGARTSYGYTF. In DNA, the CDR3 is TGTGCCAGCAGCTTTCCTCCAGGGGCCCGAACGAGCTATGGCTACACCTTC.

The sample holds one count of this clone. Relative to the germline gene, one junction end is altered; a read error may explain this. This chain uses TRBV27 with TRBJ2-1; no definite D call. This CDR3 region has 14 residues. Germline V CDR1 and CDR2: MNHEY, SMNVEV (reference sequence). Here the CDR3 reads CASSLMDDYNGQFF. As DNA, the CDR3 is TGTGCCAGCAGTTTGATGGACGATTACAATGGGCAGTTCTTC.

Remarks on this clone: The sample has other DNA sequences that encode this CDR3 too. The chain uses TRBV7-9 and TRBJ1-2; the D is unclear. With 1 base removed from V and 2 bases from J, the gap between germline ends came to 8 bases. The CDR3 spans 14 residues. The germline gives CDR1 SEHNR, CDR2 FQNEAQ (reference sequence). CDR3 protein: CASSLDSPNYGYTF. CDR3 bases: TGTGCCAGCAGCTTAGATTCACCAAACTATGGCTACACCTTC.

The CDR3 loop is CASSLGVTASYEQYF. The CDR3 nucleotides read TGTGCCAGCAGCTTAGGCGTTACAGCCTCCTACGAGCAGTACTTC. V gene TRBV7-6 combines with J gene TRBJ2-7; D is undetermined. The germline V and J ends were trimmed by 1 base and 0 bases, with 10 bases remaining between them. CDR3 length equals 15 residues. Germline V gene data show CDR1 as SGHVS and CDR2 as FNYEAQ.

The gene calls are TRBV7-9 and TRBJ1-2; D is unresolved. Germline values: CDR1 SEHNR, CDR2 FQNEAQ (reference sequence). Trimming stripped 0 bases from V and 4 bases from J, with 6 bases between. CDR3 length equals 13 residues. In DNA form, the CDR3 reads TGTGCCAGCAGCTTAGCAGGGCTCTATGGCTACACCTTC. This sequence encodes CASSLAGLYGYTF.